This entry is about one T cell receptor beta chain. These data are taken from a study of T cell changes during pregnancy in multiple sclerosis. This CDR3 has 17 amino acids. Germline CDR1 and CDR2: SGHTA and FQGNSA. The junction had 6 bases not matched to a gene; V was cut back by 6 bases and J by 0 bases. TCRdb's table, derived via immunoSEQ multiplex PCR, lists solely in-frame clones and lacks some. The sample shows around 69,000 clones, just over 90% of them seen only once. This TCR came from a female donor with multiple sclerosis, enrolled in a pregnancy study. This chain uses TRBV7-2 with TRBJ2-3; 13 nucleotides agree with TRBD2. Sequenced here: peripheral blood, sampled in the third trimester of pregnancy. The CDR3 spells CASRPTGLAGSTDTQYF. The CDR3 coding sequence is TGTGCCAGCAGGCCCACGGGACTAGCGGGAAGCACAGATACGCAGTATTTT.